These T cell receptor beta chains were read from a single sample in a study of shared clonotypes between healthy human individuals. Produced via immunoSEQ multiplex PCR; TCRdb's table is partial and in-frame only. The data show hundreds of thousands of clones, around three quarters seen once. Sequences were obtained from PBMCs. Every receptor here comes from a woman in her forties in good health. Some clones in this sample may be carry-over from other donors' samples. Both conserved end residues are part of each CDR3. A D gene is named only where the DNA matches it firmly. Clone size is shown for a subset of rows, as once, few, many or a class of expanded clone.

NA TRBJ2-2 NA TRBV5-4 CALGGQKNTGELFF TGTGCCCTGGGGGGGCAAAAGAACACCGGGGAGCTGTTTTTT
NA TRBJ1-2 NA TRBV7-8 CASSLDSNYGYTF TGTGCCAGCAGCTTAGACAGCAACTATGGCTACACCTTC
TRBD2 TRBJ2-1 NA TRBV2 CASRSGLVEDEQFF TGTGCCAGCAGGTCGGGACTAGTCGAGGATGAGCAGTTCTTC
TRBD2 TRBJ2-2 NA TRBV11-2 CASSMTSGRFRAGELFF TGTGCCAGCAGCATGACTAGCGGGAGGTTTAGGGCCGGGGAGCTGTTTTTT
NA TRBJ1-3 NA TRBV28 CASSSPNRSGNTIYF TGTGCCAGCAGTTCCCCTAATCGGTCTGGAAACACCATATATTTT
TRBD1 TRBJ2-5 few TRBV19 CASSPWTGWETQYF TGTGCCAGTAGTCCCTGGACAGGGTGGGAGACCCAGTACTTC
TRBD2 TRBJ2-1 few TRBV7-9 CASSPRGGSRYNEQFF TGTGCCAGCAGCCCCCGGGGGGGATCTCGGTACAATGAGCAGTTCTTC
TRBD1 TRBJ2-2 NA TRBV27 CASSTPGQGAAGELFF TGTGCCAGCAGTACACCGGGACAGGGGGCAGCCGGGGAGCTGTTTTTT
NA TRBJ2-7 NA TRBV7-9 CASSSGPLTYEQYF TGTGCCAGCAGCTCCGGACCCTTGACCTACGAGCAGTACTTC
NA TRBJ2-7 few TRBV28 CASCKTGITYEQYF TGTGCCAGCTGTAAAACAGGGATAACCTACGAGCAGTACTTC
NA TRBJ1-1 few TRBV18 CASSPGGGHTEAFF TGTGCCAGCTCCCCGGGGGGGGGACACACTGAAGCTTTCTTT